This T cell receptor (beta chain) came from a study of blood T cell repertoires in COVID-19 (dated by TCRdb to about 2020). For the study in its entirety: The collaborator samples originated in the United States, Italy and Spain and spanned the acute and convalescent phases of COVID-19. Samples came from the ongoing ImmuneRACE study (first 160 participants) plus 1,254 subjects from 6 global collaborators. The material from the prospective study consisted of cDNA or gDNA derived from T cells, B-cell-depleted T cells, or PBMCs. Where available, HLA class I and class II types were taken from metadata supplied by the sample provider and were not determined by assay-based typing. A de-identified subject ID, COVID-19 status, age in years and sex were almost always included in the sample metadata. The repertoires were released in a freely available public database intended as a resource for research on the immune response to SARS-CoV-2. Deeply sampled blood TCRbeta repertoires from subjects exposed to, actively infected with, or recovered from COVID-19 were included in the dataset. Study-level results and caveats: Clinical and demographic metadata were provided uncurated, with the amount varying by source and participant.

There are 15 amino acids in the CDR3, from cysteine to phenylalanine inclusive. The DNA shown is the 45-base CDR3, in frame from base 1. V lost 1 base and J lost 8 bases; the stretch between them is 14 bases long. CDR1 and CDR2 are read off the germline V gene (reference sequence) as SEHNR and FQNEAQ. Whole blood was collected in K2EDTA tubes by collaborating institutions according to the institutions' own protocols. For TCRbeta analysis, collaborator samples were shipped as frozen whole blood, as isolated PBMCs, or as DNA extracted from either sample type. TCRbeta CDR3 regions were amplified from genomic DNA by means of the immunoSEQ Assay, a bias-controlled multiplex PCR. The paper's data handling went like this. The number of nucleated cells in each sample was estimated from the amplification of reference gene primers within the assay. To quantify the absolute abundance of each unique TCRbeta CDR3 rearrangement, sequence reads were collapsed and filtered. Productive Simpson clonality was computed per sample as the square root of Simpson's diversity index over productive rearrangements. The clones in this table, taken by TCRdb from immuneACCESS, are in-frame only. Not every clone is retained; where verified, under half of the shortfall comes from an unresolved V gene, and the cause of the rest is unknown. The V and J calls and clone size are taken from that table; D and trimming were inferred from the DNA. In this sample the table shows tens of thousands of clones, more than 75% of which occur a single time. The ten largest clones take up around 7% of the sample.

A remark on this clone: Its antigen is still unknown. The record has no base qualities; no much larger clone is one base away.

Here the chain combines TRBV7-9 and TRBJ1-4; TRBD1 is possibly the D segment (5 matching bases). Sequences were obtained from peripheral blood. The receptor comes from a human donor with acute or convalescent COVID-19. The donor label of this sample is uncertain. DNA sequence: TGTGCCAGCAGCTTAGATCTGAGACGGGGGGAAAAACTGTTTTTT. This is translated as CASSLDLRRGEKLFF.